This T cell receptor (beta chain) was sequenced during a study of T cell changes during pregnancy in multiple sclerosis. Sequencing was performed with immunoSEQ multiplex PCR; in TCRdb, only in-frame clones are kept and a portion is missing. The repertoire holds 35,000 to 50,000 clones, with roughly 90% as singletons. The CDR3 is 12 amino acids. V lost 5 bases and J 5 bases, leaving 10 bases between the germline ends. The germline gives CDR1 LNHDA, CDR2 SQIVND (reference sequence). The chain employs TRBV19 and TRBJ2-7; D possibly corresponds to TRBD1 (6 bases). The receptor was derived from a female donor in good health, enrolled as a control in a pregnancy study. Sequencing was performed on peripheral blood, taken in the second trimester of pregnancy. The CDR3 DNA reads TGTGCCAGTAGTGCCGAGGGGGACGAGCAGTACTTC. The encoded protein is CASSAEGDEQYF. Variable domain in full (rest from reference TRBV19 and TRBJ2-7): DGGITQSPKYLFRKEGQNVTLSCEQNLNHDAMYWYRQDPGQGLRLIYYSQIVNDFQKGDIAEGYSVSREKKESFPLTVTSAQKNPTAFYLCASSAEGDEQYFGPGTRLTVT.